The 9 T cell receptor beta chains given below trace back to one sample, sequenced in a study of memory CD4+ T cells and cytomegalovirus serostatus. The sort gate was single viable CD3+CD4+CD8-CD45RO+ cells for memory CD4+ T cells. The table came from immunoSEQ multiplex PCR; TCRdb's copy has only in-frame clones and leaves some out. Of tens of thousands of clones in the sample, roughly four fifths were seen once. The material sequenced was memory CD4+ T cells from blood. Receptors originate from an adult in good health and CMV-seronegative.

The J gene is TRBJ1-2, the V gene TRBV5-1, with D uncertain. Per the germline V gene, CDR1 is SGHRS and CDR2 is YFSETQ. The CDR3 extends over 13 amino acids. V lost 0 bases and J lost 0, with 3 bases in between. CDR3 amino acids: CASSLEANYGYTF. The DNA for the CDR3 is TGCGCCAGCAGCTTGGAAGCTAACTATGGCTACACCTTC. The whole variable domain, filled in from reference TRBV5-1 and TRBJ1-2, reads KAGVTQTPRYLIKTRGQQVTLSCSPISGHRSVSWYQQTPGQGLQFLFEYFSETQRNKGNFPGRFSGRQFSNSRSEMNVSTLELGDSALYLCASSLEANYGYTFGSGTRLTVV.

The V and J genes are TRBV18 and TRBJ2-2, with 7 bases lining up with TRBD1. The V gene end was trimmed by 3 bases and the J gene end by 4 bases; junction bases not matched to a gene: 5. Per germline, CDR1 KGHSH and CDR2 LQKENI. The CDR3 is 15 amino acids. Written as DNA, the CDR3 is TGTGCCAGCTCACCCGGGGACAGCTCCACCGGGGAGCTGTTTTTT. This encodes CASSPGDSSTGELFF.

The chain recombines TRBV7-9 with TRBJ1-2; D possibly corresponds to TRBD1 (5 bases). The V gene's germline CDR1 is SEHNR and CDR2 FQNEAQ (reference sequence). The CDR3 extends over 14 amino acids. Trimming left V 3 bases short and J 4 bases short, with 12 bases between. CDR3 in DNA: TGTGCCAGCAGCTTGAGAGGGGTGATCTATGGCTACACCTTC. Translation: CASSLRGVIYGYTF.

V is TRBV2 and J is TRBJ2-7; possibly TRBD2 for D (6 bases). Germline lookup yields CDR1 SNHLY and CDR2 FYNNEI. The V gene lost 7 bases and the J gene lost 1 base, with 11 bases spanning the gap. The CDR3 spans 13 residues. This chain's CDR3 is CASTRDSSYEQYF. Here the CDR3 DNA reads TGTGCCAGCACTCGGGACTCTTCCTACGAGCAGTACTTC. The full variable domain, in which reference TRBV2 and TRBJ2-7 provide the parts outside the CDR3, is EPEVTQTPSHQVTQMGQEVILRCVPISNHLYFYWYRQILGQKVEFLVSFYNNEISEKSEIFDDQFSVERPDGSNFTLKIRSTKLEDSAMYFCASTRDSSYEQYFGPGTRLTVT.

The chain joins TRBV5-1 to TRBJ2-5, with a tentative D call TRBD2 (5 bases). Germline assignment: CDR1 SGHRS and CDR2 YFSETQ. The ends were cut back, 0 bases at V and 5 bases at J, with 11 bases in the middle. The CDR3 is 14 residues long. The CDR3 coding sequence is TGCGCCAGCAGCTTGGAGGACGGGAAGGAGACCCAGTACTTC. This gives the protein CASSLEDGKETQYF.

The chain combines TRBV5-1 with TRBJ2-2; D possibly corresponds to TRBD1 (6 bases). This CDR3 contains 16 residues. The V gene's germline CDR1 is SGHRS and CDR2 YFSETQ. The V end lost 5 bases, the J end lost 5 bases, and 19 bases lay between the germline ends. The CDR3 loop reads CASRHQGNPYTGELFF. CDR3 nucleotides: TGCGCCAGCAGACACCAGGGGAATCCTTATACCGGGGAGCTGTTTTTT.

This chain uses TRBV7-9 with TRBJ1-6, with TRBD1 matching over 10 bases. Germline CDR1 is SEHNR and CDR2 is FQNEAQ (reference sequence). Trimming removed 3 bases from V and 9 bases from J; junction bases left unmatched: 2. The length of the CDR3 is 14 residues. This chain's CDR3 is CASSFGTGVSPLHF. The CDR3 DNA sequence: TGTGCCAGCAGCTTTGGGACAGGGGTTTCACCCCTCCACTTT. The full variable domain, its missing parts supplied by reference TRBV7-9 and TRBJ1-6, is DTGVSQNPRHKITKRGQNVTFRCDPISEHNRLYWYRQTLGQGPEFLTYFQNEAQLEKSRLLSDRFSAERPKGSFSTLEIQRTEQGDSAMYLCASSFGTGVSPLHFGNGTRLTVT.

Many counts were recorded for this clone. The chain recombines TRBV9 with TRBJ1-4, with 8 bases identical to TRBD1. Trimming at V came to 3 bases and at J to 4 bases, leaving 8 bases not matched to a gene. Germline V gene lookup returns CDR1 SGDLS and CDR2 YYNGEE. The CDR3 sequence is 16 residues long. The CDR3 DNA follows: TGTGCCAGCAGCGCCGGACAGGGTGGAGGTAATGAAAAACTGTTTTTT. Protein: CASSAGQGGGNEKLFF.

This clone was counted only a few times. The chain is built from TRBV4-3 and TRBJ2-3; 9 bases agree with TRBD2. Per germline, CDR1 LGHNA and CDR2 YSLEER. CDR3 length: 17 amino acids. Trimming removed 6 bases from V and 2 bases from J; junction bases left unmatched: 12. This CDR3 reads CASRRFASGTTTDTQYF. CDR3 nucleotides: TGCGCCAGCAGACGATTCGCTAGCGGGACGACCACAGATACGCAGTATTTT.